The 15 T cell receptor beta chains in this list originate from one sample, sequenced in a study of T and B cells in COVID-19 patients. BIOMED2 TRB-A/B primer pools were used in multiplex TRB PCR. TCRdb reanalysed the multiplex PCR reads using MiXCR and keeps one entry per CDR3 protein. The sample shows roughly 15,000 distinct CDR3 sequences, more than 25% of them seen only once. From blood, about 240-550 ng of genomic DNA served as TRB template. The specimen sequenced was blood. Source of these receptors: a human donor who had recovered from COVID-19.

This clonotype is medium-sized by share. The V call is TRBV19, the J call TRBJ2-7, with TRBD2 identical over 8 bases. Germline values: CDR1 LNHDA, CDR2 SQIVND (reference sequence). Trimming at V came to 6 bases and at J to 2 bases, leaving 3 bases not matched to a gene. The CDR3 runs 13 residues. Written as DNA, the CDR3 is TGTGCCAGTAGCCGGGGGGGGCCCTACGAGCAGTACTTC. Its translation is CASSRGGPYEQYF.

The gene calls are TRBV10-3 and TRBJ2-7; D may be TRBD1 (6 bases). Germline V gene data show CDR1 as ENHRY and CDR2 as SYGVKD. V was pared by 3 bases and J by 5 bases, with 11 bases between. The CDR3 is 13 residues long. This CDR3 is CAISEGGQNEQYF. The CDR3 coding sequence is TGTGCCATCAGTGAAGGGGGACAAAACGAGCAGTACTTC.

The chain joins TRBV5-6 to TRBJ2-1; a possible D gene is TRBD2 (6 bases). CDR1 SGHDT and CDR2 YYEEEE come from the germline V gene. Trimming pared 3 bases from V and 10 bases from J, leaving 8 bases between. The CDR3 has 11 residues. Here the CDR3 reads CASSWRAEQFF. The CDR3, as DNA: TGTGCCAGCAGCTGGAGGGCCGAGCAGTTCTTC.

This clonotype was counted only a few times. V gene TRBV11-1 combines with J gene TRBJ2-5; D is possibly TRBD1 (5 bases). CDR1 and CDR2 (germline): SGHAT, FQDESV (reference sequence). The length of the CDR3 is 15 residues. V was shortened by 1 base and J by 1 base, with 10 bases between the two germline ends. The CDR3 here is CASSLGDRSQETQYF. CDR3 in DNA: TGTGCCAGCAGCTTAGGAGACAGATCCCAAGAGACCCAGTACTTC.

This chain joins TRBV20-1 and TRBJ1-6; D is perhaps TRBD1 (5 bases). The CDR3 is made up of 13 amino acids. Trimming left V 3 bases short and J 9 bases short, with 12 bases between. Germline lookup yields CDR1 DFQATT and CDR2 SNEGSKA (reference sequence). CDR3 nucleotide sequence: TGCAGTGCTAGGGGGGGGGTTGGTTCACCCCTCCACTTT. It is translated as CSARGGVGSPLHF.

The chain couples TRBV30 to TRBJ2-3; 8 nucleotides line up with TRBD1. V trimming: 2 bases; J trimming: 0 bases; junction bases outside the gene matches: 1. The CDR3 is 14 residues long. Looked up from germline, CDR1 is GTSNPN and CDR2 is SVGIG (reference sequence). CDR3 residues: CAWSTGGSTDTQYF. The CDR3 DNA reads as TGTGCCTGGAGTACAGGGGGAAGCACAGATACGCAGTATTTT.

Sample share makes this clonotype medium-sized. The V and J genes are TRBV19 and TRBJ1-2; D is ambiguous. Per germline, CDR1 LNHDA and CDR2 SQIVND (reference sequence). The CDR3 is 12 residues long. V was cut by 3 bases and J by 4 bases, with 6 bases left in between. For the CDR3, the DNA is TGTGCCAGTAGTATGCCGGTCTATGGCTACACCTTC. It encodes CASSMPVYGYTF.

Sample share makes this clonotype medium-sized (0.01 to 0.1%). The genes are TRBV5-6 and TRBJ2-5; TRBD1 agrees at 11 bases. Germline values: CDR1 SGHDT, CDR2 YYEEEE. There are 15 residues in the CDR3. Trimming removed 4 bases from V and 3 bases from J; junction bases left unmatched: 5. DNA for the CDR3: TGTGCCAGCAGCCAGCCGGGACAGGGGGAAGAGACCCAGTACTTC. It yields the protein CASSQPGQGEETQYF.

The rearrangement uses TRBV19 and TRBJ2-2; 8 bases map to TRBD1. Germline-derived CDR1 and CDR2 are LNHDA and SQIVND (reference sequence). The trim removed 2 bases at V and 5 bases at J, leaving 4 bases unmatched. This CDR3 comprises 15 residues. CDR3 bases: TGTGCCAGTAGTATACAGGGGGCATGGACCGGGGAGCTGTTTTTT. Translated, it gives CASSIQGAWTGELFF.

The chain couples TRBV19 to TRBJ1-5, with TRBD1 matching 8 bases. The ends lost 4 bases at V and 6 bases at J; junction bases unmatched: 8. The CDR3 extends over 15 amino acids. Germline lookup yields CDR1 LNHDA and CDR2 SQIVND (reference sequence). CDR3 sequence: CASSREGQGPQPQHF. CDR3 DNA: TGTGCCAGTAGTAGAGAAGGACAGGGTCCTCAGCCCCAGCATTTT.

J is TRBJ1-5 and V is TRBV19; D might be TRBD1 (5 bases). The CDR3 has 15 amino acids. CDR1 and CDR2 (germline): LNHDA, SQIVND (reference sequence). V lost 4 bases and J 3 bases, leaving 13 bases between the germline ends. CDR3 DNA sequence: TGTGCCAGTAGTAGTAGAGGGGCCCTCAATCAGCCCCAGCATTTT. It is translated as CASSSRGALNQPQHF.

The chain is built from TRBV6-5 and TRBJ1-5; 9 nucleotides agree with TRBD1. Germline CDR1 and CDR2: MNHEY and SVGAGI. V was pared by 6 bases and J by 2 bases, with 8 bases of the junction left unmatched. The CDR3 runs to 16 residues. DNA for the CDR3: TGTGCCAGCAGGCGAACAGGGGGCATGGGCAATCAGCCCCAGCATTTT. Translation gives CASRRTGGMGNQPQHF.

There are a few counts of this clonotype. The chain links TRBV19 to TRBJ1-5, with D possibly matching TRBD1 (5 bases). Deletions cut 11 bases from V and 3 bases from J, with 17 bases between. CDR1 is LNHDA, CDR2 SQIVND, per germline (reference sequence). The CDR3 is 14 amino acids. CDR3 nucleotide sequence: TGTGCCGGTTCCGAGGCAGGGTACAATCAGCCCCAGCATTTT. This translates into CAGSEAGYNQPQHF. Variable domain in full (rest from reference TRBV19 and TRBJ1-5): DGGITQSPKYLFRKEGQNVTLSCEQNLNHDAMYWYRQDPGQGLRLIYYSQIVNDFQKGDIAEGYSVSREKKESFPLTVTSAQKNPTAFYLCAGSEAGYNQPQHFGDGTRLSIL.

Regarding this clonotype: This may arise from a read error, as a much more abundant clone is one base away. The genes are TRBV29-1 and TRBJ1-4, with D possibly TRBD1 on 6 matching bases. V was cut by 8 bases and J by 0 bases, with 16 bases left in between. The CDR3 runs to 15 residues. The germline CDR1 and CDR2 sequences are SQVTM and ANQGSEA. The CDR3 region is CSTRDTGSTNEKLFF. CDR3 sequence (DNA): TGCAGCACCCGGGACACCGGTTCAACTAATGAAAAACTGTTTTTT.

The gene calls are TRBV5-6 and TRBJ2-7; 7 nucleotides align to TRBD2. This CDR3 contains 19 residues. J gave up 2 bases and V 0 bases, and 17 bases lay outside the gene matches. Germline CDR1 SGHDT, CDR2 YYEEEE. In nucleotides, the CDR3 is TGTGCCAGCAGCTTGGCCCTTTCTTCTCGGGCTAGCGGTCCCTACGAGCAGTACTTC. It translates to CASSLALSSRASGPYEQYF.